The present T cell receptor beta chain was sequenced within a study of read filtering for tumor transcriptome and immune sequencing. The library was built from around 400 ng RNA with molecular barcoded adaptors for alpha/delta and beta/gamma chains. TCRdb reprocessed the reads with MiXCR, giving one entry per CDR3 protein. Here the sample spans 40,000 or so distinct CDR3 sequences, 14% being singletons. The length of the CDR3 is 12 residues. V lost 9 bases, J lost 11 bases, and 14 bases lay in between. Germline-derived CDR1 and CDR2 are MNHEY and SVGEGT. Sequenced input: a population of CD138-negative cells sorted from bone marrow. This sequence joins TRBV6-2 or TRBV6-3 and TRBJ1-6; tentatively, D is TRBD1 (5 bases). The TCR originated in a donor at least 40 years old with multiple myeloma. CDR3 nucleotide sequence: TGTGCCAGTTGGGGCAGGAATCCACCCCTCCACTTT. It codes for CASWGRNPPLHF.